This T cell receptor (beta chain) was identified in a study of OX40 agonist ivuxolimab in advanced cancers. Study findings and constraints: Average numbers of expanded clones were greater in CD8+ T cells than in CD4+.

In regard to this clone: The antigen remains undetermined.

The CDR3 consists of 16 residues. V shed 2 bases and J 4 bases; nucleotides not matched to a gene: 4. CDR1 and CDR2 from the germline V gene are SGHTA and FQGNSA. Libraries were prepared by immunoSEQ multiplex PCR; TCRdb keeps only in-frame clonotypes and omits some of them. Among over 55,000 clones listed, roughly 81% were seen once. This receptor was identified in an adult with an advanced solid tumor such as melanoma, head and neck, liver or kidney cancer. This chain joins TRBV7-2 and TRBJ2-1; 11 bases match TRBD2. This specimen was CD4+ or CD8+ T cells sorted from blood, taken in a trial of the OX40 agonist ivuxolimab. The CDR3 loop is CASSLFGTSGYNEQFF. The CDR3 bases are TGTGCCAGCAGCTTATTTGGGACTAGCGGATACAATGAGCAGTTCTTC.